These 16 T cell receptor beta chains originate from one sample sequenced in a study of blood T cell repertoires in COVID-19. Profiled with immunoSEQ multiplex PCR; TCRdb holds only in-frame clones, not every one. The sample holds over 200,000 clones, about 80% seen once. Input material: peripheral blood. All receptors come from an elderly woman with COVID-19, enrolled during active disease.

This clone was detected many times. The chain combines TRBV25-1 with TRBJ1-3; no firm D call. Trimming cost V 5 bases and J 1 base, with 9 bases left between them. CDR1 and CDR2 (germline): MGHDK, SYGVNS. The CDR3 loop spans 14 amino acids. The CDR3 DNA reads TGTGCCAGCAGTCCCGCGGGGTCTGGAAACACCATATATTTT. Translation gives CASSPAGSGNTIYF.

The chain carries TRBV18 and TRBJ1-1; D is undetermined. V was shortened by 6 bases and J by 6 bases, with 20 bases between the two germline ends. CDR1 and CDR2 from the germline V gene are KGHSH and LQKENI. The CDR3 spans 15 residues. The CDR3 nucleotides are TGTGCCAGCTCCCGGAGGACCGCTGATCTCGCTGAAGCTTTCTTT. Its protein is CASSRRTADLAEAFF.

The CDR3 DNA sequence: TGTGCCAGCAGCTCAACTACAGATACGCAGTATTTT. This sequence encodes CASSSTTDTQYF. The chain joins TRBV5-5 to TRBJ2-3, with no clear D. The CDR3 runs to 12 residues. Germline CDR1 reads SGHKS; CDR2 reads YYEKEE (reference sequence). The V end was cut by 3 bases, the J end by 3 bases, with 5 bases between.

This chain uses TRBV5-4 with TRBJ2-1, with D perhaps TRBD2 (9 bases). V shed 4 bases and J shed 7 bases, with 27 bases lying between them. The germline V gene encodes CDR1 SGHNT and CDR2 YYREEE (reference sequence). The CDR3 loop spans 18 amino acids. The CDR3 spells CASSTRDRGPAGGNEQFF. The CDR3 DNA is TGTGCCAGCAGCACCAGAGACAGGGGCCCGGCGGGGGGGAATGAGCAGTTCTTC.

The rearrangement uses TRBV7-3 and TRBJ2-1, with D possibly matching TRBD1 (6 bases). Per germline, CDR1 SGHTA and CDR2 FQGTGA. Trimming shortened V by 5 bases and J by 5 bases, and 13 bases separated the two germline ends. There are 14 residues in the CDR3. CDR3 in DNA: TGTGCCAGCAGCCTGCCAGGGGCAAACAATGAGCAGTTCTTC. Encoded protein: CASSLPGANNEQFF.

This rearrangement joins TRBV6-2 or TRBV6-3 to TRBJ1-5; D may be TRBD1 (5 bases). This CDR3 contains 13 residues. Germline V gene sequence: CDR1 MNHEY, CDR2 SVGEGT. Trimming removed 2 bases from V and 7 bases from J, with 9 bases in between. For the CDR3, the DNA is TGTGCCAGCAGTTACGGCGGGGGGCAGCCCCAGCATTTT. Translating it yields CASSYGGGQPQHF.

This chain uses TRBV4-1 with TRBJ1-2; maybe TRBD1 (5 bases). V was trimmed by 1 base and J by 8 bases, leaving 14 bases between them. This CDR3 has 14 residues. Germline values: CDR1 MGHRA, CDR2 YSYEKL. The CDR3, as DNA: TGCGCCAGCAGCCAAGTGCTAGGGACTGAAGGCTACACCTTC. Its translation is CASSQVLGTEGYTF.

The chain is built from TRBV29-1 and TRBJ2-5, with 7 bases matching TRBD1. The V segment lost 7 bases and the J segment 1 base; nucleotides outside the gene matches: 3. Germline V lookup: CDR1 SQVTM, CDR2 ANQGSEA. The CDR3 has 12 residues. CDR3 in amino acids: CSGWDSQETQYF. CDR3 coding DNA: TGCAGCGGCTGGGACAGCCAAGAGACCCAGTACTTC. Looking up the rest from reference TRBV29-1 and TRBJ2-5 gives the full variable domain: SAVISQKPSRDICQRGTSLTIQCQVDSQVTMMFWYRQQPGQSLTLIATANQGSEATYESGFVIDKFPISRPNLTFSTLTVSNMSPEDSSIYLCSGWDSQETQYFGPGTRLLVL.

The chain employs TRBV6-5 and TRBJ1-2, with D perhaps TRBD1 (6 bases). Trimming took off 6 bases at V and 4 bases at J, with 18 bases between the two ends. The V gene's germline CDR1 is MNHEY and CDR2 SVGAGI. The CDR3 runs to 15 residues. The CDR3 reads CASREGDGRAYGYTF. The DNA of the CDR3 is TGTGCCAGCAGAGAGGGGGACGGCAGGGCCTATGGCTACACCTTC.

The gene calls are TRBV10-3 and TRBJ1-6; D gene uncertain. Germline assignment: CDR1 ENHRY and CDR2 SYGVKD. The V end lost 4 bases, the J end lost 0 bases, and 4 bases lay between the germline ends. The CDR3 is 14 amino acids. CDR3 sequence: CAISGSSYNSPLHF. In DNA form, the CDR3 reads TGTGCCATCAGTGGGAGCTCCTATAATTCACCCCTCCACTTT.

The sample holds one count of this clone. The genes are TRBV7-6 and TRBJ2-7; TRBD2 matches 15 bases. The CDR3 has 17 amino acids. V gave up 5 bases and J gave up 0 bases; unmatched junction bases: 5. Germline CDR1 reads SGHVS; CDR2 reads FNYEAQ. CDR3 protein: CASSPGLAGGSSYEQYF. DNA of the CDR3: TGTGCCAGCAGCCCGGGACTAGCGGGAGGAAGCTCCTACGAGCAGTACTTC. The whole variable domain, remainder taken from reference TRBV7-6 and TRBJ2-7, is GAGVSQSPRYKVTKRGQDVALRCDPISGHVSLYWYRQALGQGPEFLTYFNYEAQQDKSGLPNDRFSAERPEGSISTLTIQRTEQRDSAMYRCASSPGLAGGSSYEQYFGPGTRLTVT.

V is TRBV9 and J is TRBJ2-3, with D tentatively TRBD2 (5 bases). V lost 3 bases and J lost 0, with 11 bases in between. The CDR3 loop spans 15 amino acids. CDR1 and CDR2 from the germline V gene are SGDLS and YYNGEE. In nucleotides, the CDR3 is TGTGCCAGCAGCGACACCGGGATTAGCACAGATACGCAGTATTTT. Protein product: CASSDTGISTDTQYF. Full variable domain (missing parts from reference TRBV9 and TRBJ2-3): DSGVTQTPKHLITATGQRVTLRCSPRSGDLSVYWYQQSLDQGLQFLIQYYNGEERAKGNILERFSAQQFPDLHSELNLSSLELGDSALYFCASSDTGISTDTQYFGPGTRLTVL.

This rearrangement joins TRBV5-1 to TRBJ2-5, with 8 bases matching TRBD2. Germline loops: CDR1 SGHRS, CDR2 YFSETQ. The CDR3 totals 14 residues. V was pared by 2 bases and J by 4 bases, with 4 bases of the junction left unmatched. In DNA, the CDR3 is TGCGCCAGCAGCTTAGCGGGAGAGTTAGAGACCCAGTACTTC. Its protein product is CASSLAGELETQYF. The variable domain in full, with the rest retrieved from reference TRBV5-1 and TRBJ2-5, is KAGVTQTPRYLIKTRGQQVTLSCSPISGHRSVSWYQQTPGQGLQFLFEYFSETQRNKGNFPGRFSGRQFSNSRSEMNVSTLELGDSALYLCASSLAGELETQYFGPGTRLLVL.

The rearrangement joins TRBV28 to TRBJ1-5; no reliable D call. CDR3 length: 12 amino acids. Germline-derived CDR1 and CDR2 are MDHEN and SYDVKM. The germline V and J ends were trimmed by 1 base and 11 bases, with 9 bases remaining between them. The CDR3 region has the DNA TGTGCCAGCAGTTTATTCCAGGAAGCCCAGCATTTT. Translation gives CASSLFQEAQHF.

The CDR3 region has the DNA TGTGCCAGCAGTTACAAGGGGGCTGGGGGTCAGCCCCAGCATTTT. It yields the protein CASSYKGAGGQPQHF. V gene TRBV6-5 combines with J gene TRBJ1-5; 7 bases fit TRBD1. The J segment lost 6 bases and the V segment lost 2 bases, leaving 7 bases of the junction unmatched. The germline gives CDR1 MNHEY, CDR2 SVGAGI. This CDR3 has 15 residues.

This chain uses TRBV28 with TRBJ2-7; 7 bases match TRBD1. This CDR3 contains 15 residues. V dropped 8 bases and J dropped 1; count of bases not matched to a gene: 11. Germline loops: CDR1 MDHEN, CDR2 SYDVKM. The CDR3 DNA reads TGTGCCAGCGCCTCCTCACCGGACAGGTCCTACGAGCAGTACTTC. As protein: CASASSPDRSYEQYF. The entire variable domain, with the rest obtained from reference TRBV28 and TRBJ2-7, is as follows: DVKVTQSSRYLVKRTGEKVFLECVQDMDHENMFWYRQDPGLGLRLIYFSYDVKMKEKGDIPEGYSVSREKKERFSLILESASTNQTSMYLCASASSPDRSYEQYFGPGTRLTVT.